This T cell receptor (beta chain) stems from a study of blood T cell repertoires in COVID-19. The Seattle site enrolled patients during active infection and followed them longitudinally. Generated by immunoSEQ multiplex PCR, the TCRdb table keeps only in-frame clones and is missing some. Of about 170,000 clones in the sample, roughly 93% were seen once. Sequencing was done on a sample of peripheral blood. This TCR was recovered from a young man with COVID-19, enrolled during active disease.

CDR3 sequence (DNA): TGTGCCACCAGCAAAGGGGGAAAGAACACCGGGGAGCTGTTTTTT. As protein: CATSKGGKNTGELFF. The gene calls are TRBV15 and TRBJ2-2; TRBD1 is a possible D gene (6 bases). The CDR3 runs to 15 residues. V dropped 4 bases and J dropped 1 base, with 10 bases sitting between them. In germline, CDR1 is LNHNV, CDR2 YYDKDF (reference sequence).